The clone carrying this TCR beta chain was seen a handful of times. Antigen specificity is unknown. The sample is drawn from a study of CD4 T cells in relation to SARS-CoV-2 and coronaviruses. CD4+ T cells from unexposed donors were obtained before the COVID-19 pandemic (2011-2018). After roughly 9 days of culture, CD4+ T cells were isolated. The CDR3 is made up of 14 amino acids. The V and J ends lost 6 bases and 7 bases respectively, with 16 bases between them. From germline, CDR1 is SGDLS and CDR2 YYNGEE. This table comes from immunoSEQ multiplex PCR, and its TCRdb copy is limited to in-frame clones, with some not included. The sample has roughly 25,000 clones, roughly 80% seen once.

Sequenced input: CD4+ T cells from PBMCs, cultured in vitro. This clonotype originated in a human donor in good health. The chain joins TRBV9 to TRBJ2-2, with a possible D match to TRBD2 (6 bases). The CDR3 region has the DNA TGTGCCAGCAAGACTAGGCCCGGGAGCGGGGAGCTGTTTTTT. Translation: CASKTRPGSGELFF.